Below are 21 T cell receptor beta chains sequenced from a single sample in a study of T cell clonality in common variable immunodeficiency. Assay: immunoSEQ multiplex PCR; the TCRdb copy retains only in-frame clones and omits some. The data list over 15,000 clones, none observed once; 14% falls to the top ten. These receptors lack a known antigen. Study-wide findings and caveats: Common variable immunodeficiency TCR beta sequences reportedly had fewer deletions and N-nucleotide insertions.

Specimen: peripheral blood mononuclear cells. The receptors shown here come from a human donor with common variable immunodeficiency.

The table lists this clone with a few counts. The DNA ends 3 residues before the CDR3 does, and the rest of the CDR3 is filled in from the germline J gene. The chain links TRBV7-9 to TRBJ1-2, with 7 bases that match TRBD1. Germline V gene sequence: CDR1 SEHNR, CDR2 FQNEAQ (reference sequence). The CDR3 has 14 amino acids. J gave up 4 bases and V 5 bases, and 7 bases lay outside the gene matches. Incomplete CDR3 DNA: TGTGCCAGCAGCGCCGACAGGGATATCTATGGC. Residues: CASSADRDIYG. The entire CDR3 sequence reads CASSADRDIYGYTF.

This clone was counted at least ten times. The CDR3 goes on 3 residues after the read ends, and that part is filled in from the germline J gene. The chain combines TRBV2 with TRBJ2-2; 8 nucleotides match TRBD1. Losses at the gene ends were 5 bases for V and 4 bases for J; bases not matched to a gene: 6. In germline, CDR1 is SNHLY, CDR2 FYNNEI. The CDR3 totals 15 residues. The CDR3 DNA, read in part, is TGTGCCAGCAGTTGGGACAGGCAGACCACCGGGGAG. It codes for CASSWDRQTTGE. The whole CDR3 is CASSWDRQTTGELFF.

This clone was seen many times. The read terminates 3 residues before the CDR3 end, so the remaining end is supplied by the germline J gene. The chain uses TRBV14 and TRBJ1-6; a weak D match, TRBD1 (6 bases). The length of the CDR3 is 16 residues. The V end was cut by 2 bases, the J end by 6 bases, with 14 bases between. The germline V gene encodes CDR1 SGHDN and CDR2 FVKESK. CDR3 residues: CASSQFGGLSNSPLHF. The DNA read from the CDR3 is TGTGCCAGCAGCCAATTCGGGGGGCTCTCTAATTCACCC.

This clone was recorded a few times. The missing CDR3 end, 3 residues past where the read stops, is filled in from the germline J gene. The gene calls are TRBV19 and TRBJ2-7, with TRBD2 matching over 10 bases. CDR3 length: 15 amino acids. The V gene's germline CDR1 is LNHDA and CDR2 SQIVND (reference sequence). J gave up 3 bases and V 3 bases, and 5 bases lay outside the gene matches. Partial CDR3 DNA: TGTGCCAGTAGTATGATGGTAGCGGGGGGCTACGAG. Residues: CASSMMVAGGYE. The entire CDR3 is CASSMMVAGGYEQYF.

This clone was seen only a few times. The read stops 3 residues short of the end of the CDR3; the missing end is completed from the germline J gene. The V gene is TRBV19, the J gene TRBJ1-1; 9 bases align to TRBD1. Germline-derived CDR1 and CDR2 are LNHDA and SQIVND (reference sequence). The trim removed 4 bases at V and 4 bases at J, leaving 4 bases unmatched. This CDR3 region has 14 residues. CDR3 amino acids: CASSRDREATEAFF. Partial CDR3 DNA: TGTGCCAGTAGTAGGGACAGGGAGGCCACTGAA.

In its sample, this clone was seen a few times. The read terminates 3 residues ahead of where the CDR3 ends, so the germline J gene completes it. The rearrangement uses TRBV2 and TRBJ2-1; TRBD1 might be the D (6 bases). Between the trimmed V and J ends, which lost 0 bases and 6 bases, there was a span of 12 bases. Germline lookup yields CDR1 SNHLY and CDR2 FYNNEI. This CDR3 has 15 residues. The sequenced CDR3 bases are TGTGCCAGCAGTGAAGCGTCACAGGGCCGCAATGAG. It specifies CASSEASQGRNE. Given in full, the CDR3 is CASSEASQGRNEQFF.

Of note for this clone: The read terminates 3 residues before the CDR3 end, so the remaining end is supplied by the germline J gene. The rearrangement uses TRBV19 and TRBJ2-3, with 11 bases aligning to TRBD1. J gave up 3 bases and V 9 bases, and 2 bases lay outside the gene matches. The CDR3 loop spans 13 amino acids. CDR1 LNHDA and CDR2 SQIVND come from the germline V gene (reference sequence). The CDR3 sequence: CASGQGATDTQYF. CDR3 DNA (partial): TGTGCCAGCGGACAGGGGGCAACAGATACG.

This clone appeared a few times. The sequence runs out 3 residues before the end of the CDR3; the remainder is reconstructed from the germline J gene. This chain uses TRBV11-1 with TRBJ2-3; TRBD2 might be the D (6 bases). The CDR3 spans 14 residues. Germline assignment: CDR1 SGHAT and CDR2 FQDESV (reference sequence). CDR3 protein: CASSLGAERRAQYF. CDR3 DNA (partial): TGTGCCAGCAGCTTAGGGGCTGAGAGGAGGGCG.

In this sample, this clone turned up a few times. The covered CDR3 bases are TGTGCCAGCAGCTCCCAGAACCAAGAGACC. It yields the protein CASSSQNQET. The CDR3, in full, reads CASSSQNQETQYF. The chain joins TRBV7-2 to TRBJ2-5; D unclear. With the read ending 3 residues before the CDR3 end, the germline J gene is used to fill in that end. Germline CDR1 and CDR2: SGHTA and FQGNSA. This CDR3 has 13 residues. Trimming cost V 4 bases and J 0 bases, with 6 bases left between them.

Of note for this clone: With the read ending 3 residues before the CDR3 end, the germline J gene is used to fill in that end. The J gene is TRBJ2-7, the V gene TRBV19; TRBD2 is a possible D gene (6 bases). This CDR3 is 14 amino acids long. CDR1 is LNHDA, CDR2 SQIVND, per germline (reference sequence). V was trimmed by 8 bases and J by 3 bases, leaving 17 bases between them. The CDR3 bases that were read are TGTGCCAGTTCCGGGGGTGACTCCCTCTACGAG. It is translated as CASSGGDSLYE. The full-length CDR3 reads as CASSGGDSLYEQYF.

This clone was counted many times. With the read ending 3 residues before the CDR3 end, the germline J gene is used to fill in that end. This chain uses TRBV7-2 with TRBJ1-5; 7 positions agree with TRBD1. The CDR3 runs 15 residues. V shed 5 bases, J shed 4 bases, and the junction held 8 bases outside the gene matches. The germline V gene has CDR1 SGHTA and CDR2 FQGNSA. The CDR3 sequence: CASSPQQGGNQPQHF. Partial CDR3 DNA: TGTGCCAGCAGCCCCCAGCAGGGGGGAAATCAGCCC. Variable domain in full (rest from reference TRBV7-2 and TRBJ1-5): GAGVSQSPSNKVTEKGKDVELRCDPISGHTALYWYRQSLGQGLEFLIYFQGNSAPDKSGLPSDRFSAERTGGSVSTLTIQRTQQEDSAVYLCASSPQQGGNQPQHFGDGTRLSIL.

This clone was detected only a few times. The read comes to an end 3 residues before the CDR3 does, leaving the germline J gene to fill in the end. This chain links TRBV6-2 or TRBV6-3 with TRBJ2-5; D is possibly TRBD1 (6 bases). The CDR3 is 16 residues long. The germline V and J ends were trimmed by 3 bases and 2 bases, with 16 bases remaining between them. Germline V gene lookup returns CDR1 MNHEY and CDR2 SVGEGT. The DNA read from the CDR3 is TGTGCCAGCAGTTATTTCGCCGGGACACTTCAAGAGACC. It specifies CASSYFAGTLQET. The full CDR3 is CASSYFAGTLQETQYF.

This clone was observed a handful of times. Read data end 3 residues before the CDR3 end; the end is taken from the germline J gene. V usage is TRBV7-8 and J usage is TRBJ2-5; TRBD2 might be the D (6 bases). V shed 2 bases and J shed 2 bases, with 15 bases lying between them. CDR3 length: 16 residues. Germline CDR1 reads SGHVS; CDR2 reads FQNEAQ. The covered CDR3 bases are TGTGCCAGCAGCTTAAACGCGGGGACGGGGCAAGAGACC. This gives the protein CASSLNAGTGQET. The full CDR3 protein is CASSLNAGTGQETQYF.

This clone was observed many times. The read gets to within 3 residues of the CDR3 end, and the germline J gene fills in the rest. The chain combines TRBV20-1 with TRBJ2-7, with 8 bases that match TRBD1. The CDR3 is made up of 13 amino acids. Germline V gives CDR1 DFQATT, CDR2 SNEGSKA (reference sequence). With V trimmed by 7 bases and J by 2 bases, 7 bases remained unmatched. The CDR3 sequence is CSVLGQGAYEQYF. Partial CDR3 DNA: TGCAGTGTTCTAGGACAGGGAGCCTACGAG.

This clone appeared a few times. The CDR3 end falls 3 residues outside the read, so it is completed with the germline J gene. This chain connects TRBV7-3 to TRBJ2-3; D may be TRBD1 or TRBD2 (5 bases each). Trimming pared 3 bases from V and 2 bases from J, leaving 15 bases between. This CDR3 is built from 16 residues. In germline, CDR1 is SGHTA, CDR2 FQGTGA. CDR3: CASSLGPPGSTDTQYF. The CDR3 DNA, read in part, is TGTGCCAGCAGCTTGGGGCCCCCGGGATCCACAGATACG.

This clone was observed a few times. Read data end 3 residues before the CDR3 end; the end is taken from the germline J gene. This chain uses TRBV7-2 with TRBJ1-2, with 8 bases lining up with TRBD1. This CDR3 contains 12 residues. Germline-derived CDR1 and CDR2 are SGHTA and FQGNSA. The ends lost 2 bases at V and 7 bases at J; junction bases unmatched: 0. CDR3 sequence reads: CASSLTGGGYTF. CDR3 DNA (partial): TGTGCCAGCAGCTTAACAGGGGGTGGC.

This clone was counted a few times. The read finishes 3 residues shy of the CDR3 end, and the germline J gene is used to complete it. The V and J genes are TRBV7-2 and TRBJ1-5; a weak D match, TRBD1 (5 bases). V lost 1 base to trimming and J lost 9 bases, with 10 bases between them. This CDR3 contains 13 residues. From germline, CDR1 is SGHTA and CDR2 FQGNSA. The CDR3 DNA, read in part, is TGTGCCAGCAGCTTAGACGCAGGGATGCCC. It specifies CASSLDAGMP. The full CDR3 reads CASSLDAGMPQHF.

At least ten counts were recorded for this clone. The read ends 3 residues shy of where the CDR3 ends; the end is completed using the germline J gene. The rearrangement joins TRBV5-6 to TRBJ1-6; 7 positions agree with TRBD1. This CDR3 contains 15 residues. Germline CDR1 and CDR2: SGHDT and YYEEEE. V trimming: 5 bases; J trimming: 4 bases; junction bases outside the gene matches: 6. CDR3: CASRRGTAYNSPLHF. Partial CDR3 DNA: TGTGCCAGCAGACGGGGGACAGCTTATAATTCACCC. Using reference TRBV5-6 and TRBJ1-6 for the parts outside the CDR3, the full variable domain is DAGVTQSPTHLIKTRGQQVTLRCSPKSGHDTVSWYQQALGQGPQFIFQYYEEEERQRGNFPDRFSGHQFPNYSSELNVNALLLGDSALYLCASRRGTAYNSPLHFGNGTRLTVT.

This clone was detected ten times or more. The read terminates 3 residues ahead of where the CDR3 ends, so the germline J gene completes it. The chain employs TRBV7-2 and TRBJ2-5; 11 bases agree with TRBD2. This CDR3 has 15 residues. Germline V gene sequence: CDR1 SGHTA, CDR2 FQGNSA. V lost 5 bases and J lost 7; bases outside the gene matches: 9. The CDR3 reads CASSQILAGDGTQYF. The CDR3 bases that were read are TGTGCCAGCAGCCAAATACTAGCGGGGGACGGGACC. Looking up the rest from reference TRBV7-2 and TRBJ2-5 gives the full variable domain: GAGVSQSPSNKVTEKGKDVELRCDPISGHTALYWYRQSLGQGLEFLIYFQGNSAPDKSGLPSDRFSAERTGGSVSTLTIQRTQQEDSAVYLCASSQILAGDGTQYFGPGTRLLVL.

With regard to this clone: At one end, the junction sequence differs from germline, possibly due to a read error. From the germline J gene comes the end of the CDR3, since the read stops 3 residues before it. The chain has TRBV7-9 and TRBJ2-7; 7 bases map to TRBD2. There are 13 residues in the CDR3. Germline loops: CDR1 SEHNR, CDR2 FQNEAQ (reference sequence). CDR3 protein: CSSSLGGAYEQYF. The sequenced CDR3 bases are TGTTCCAGCAGCTTGGGGGGGGCCTACGAG. Complete variable domain (other parts from reference TRBV7-9 and TRBJ2-7): DTGVSQNPRHKITKRGQNVTFRCDPISEHNRLYWYRQTLGQGPEFLTYFQNEAQLEKSRLLSDRFSAERPKGSFSTLEIQRTEQGDSAMYLCSSSLGGAYEQYFGPGTRLTVT.

This clone was observed a handful of times. The observed sequence ends 3 residues before the CDR3 terminus, with the missing tail filled in from the germline J gene. The chain couples TRBV19 to TRBJ2-5; 7 positions agree with TRBD2. The CDR3 sequence is 15 residues long. In germline, CDR1 is LNHDA, CDR2 SQIVND (reference sequence). V shed 3 bases, J shed 2 bases, and the junction held 6 bases outside the gene matches. This chain's CDR3 is CASSIFGGGQETQYF. The part of the CDR3 DNA that was read is TGTGCCAGTAGTATCTTTGGGGGGGGGCAAGAGACC.